Included here is one TCR beta chain sequence, with context. Its matching antigen is unknown. Trimming stripped 0 bases from V and 3 bases from J, with 11 bases between. This CDR3 comprises 15 residues. Germline CDR1 reads SGHDN; CDR2 reads FVKESK. The data were produced by immunoSEQ multiplex PCR, yet TCRdb's version contains in-frame clones alone and is incomplete. Of roughly 380,000 clones listed, about 90% are singletons. The data were taken from a study of Ad26.COV2.S vaccination and SARS-CoV-2 variants. Study-level results: Total responses of T cells may have been underestimated by the analyses of TCR breadth and depth. Higher spike-specific TCR breadth was found in vaccine recipients than in placebo recipients.

Sequences were derived from peripheral blood, sampled after recovery from COVID-19. The V and J genes are TRBV14 and TRBJ1-2; possibly TRBD1 for D (5 bases). This clonotype was obtained from a human donor who had recovered from COVID-19. CDR3 nucleotide sequence: TGTGCCAGCAGCCAAGAAGCAGGGTCTTACTATGGCTACACCTTC. As protein: CASSQEAGSYYGYTF.